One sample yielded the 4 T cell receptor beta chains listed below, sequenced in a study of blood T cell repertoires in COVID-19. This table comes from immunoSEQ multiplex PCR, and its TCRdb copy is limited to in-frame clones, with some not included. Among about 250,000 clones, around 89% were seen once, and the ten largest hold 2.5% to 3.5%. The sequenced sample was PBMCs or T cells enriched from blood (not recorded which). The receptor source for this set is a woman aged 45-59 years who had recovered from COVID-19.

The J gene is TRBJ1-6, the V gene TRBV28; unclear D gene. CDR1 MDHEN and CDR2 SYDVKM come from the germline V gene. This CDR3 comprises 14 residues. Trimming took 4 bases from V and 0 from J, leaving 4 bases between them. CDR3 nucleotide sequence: TGTGCCAGCAGTTCTAGCTCCTATAATTCACCCCTCCACTTT. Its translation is CASSSSSYNSPLHF.

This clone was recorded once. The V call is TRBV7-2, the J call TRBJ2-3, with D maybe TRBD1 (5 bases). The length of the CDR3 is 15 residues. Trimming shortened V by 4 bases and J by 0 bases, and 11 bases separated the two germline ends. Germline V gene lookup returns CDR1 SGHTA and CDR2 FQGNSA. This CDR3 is CASSSQGPSTDTQYF. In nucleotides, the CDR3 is TGTGCCAGCAGCTCTCAGGGCCCTAGCACAGATACGCAGTATTTT.

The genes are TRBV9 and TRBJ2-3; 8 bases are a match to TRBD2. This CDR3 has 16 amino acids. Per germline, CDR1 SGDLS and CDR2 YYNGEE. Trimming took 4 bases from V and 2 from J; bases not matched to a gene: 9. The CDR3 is CASSLRGSGNTDTQYF. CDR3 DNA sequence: TGTGCCAGCAGCCTCCGGGGTAGCGGGAACACAGATACGCAGTATTTT.

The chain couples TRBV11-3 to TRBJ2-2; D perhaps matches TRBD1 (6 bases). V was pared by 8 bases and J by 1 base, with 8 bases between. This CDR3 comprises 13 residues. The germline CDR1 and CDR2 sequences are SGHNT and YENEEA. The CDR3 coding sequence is TGTGCCAGCTCGGGACAGAACACCGGGGAGCTGTTTTTT. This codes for CASSGQNTGELFF.